These 24 T cell receptor beta chains were sequenced from one sample in a study of response to subunit inactivated influenza vaccine. TCRdb itself ran the RT-PCR reads through MiXCR, one entry per CDR3 protein. The sample includes fewer than 650,000 distinct CDR3 sequences, roughly 13% seen only once; the top ten take about an eighth. The starting material was PBMCs from blood, obtained about 40 days after vaccination. These TCRs come from a man aged 50 to 60 who received an inactivated influenza vaccine.

This rearrangement joins TRBV4-3 to TRBJ2-7; 7 bases agree with TRBD1. This CDR3 comprises 16 residues. Germline V gives CDR1 LGHNA, CDR2 YSLEER. The J segment lost 4 bases and the V segment lost 0 bases, leaving 9 bases of the junction unmatched. The CDR3 here is CASSQEVTGLYYEQYF. In DNA form, the CDR3 reads TGCGCCAGCAGCCAAGAGGTGACAGGGTTATATTACGAGCAGTACTTC.

CDR3 amino acids: CASSFYGEGLQETQYF. Written as DNA, the CDR3 is TGTGCCAGCAGTTTCTACGGGGAGGGACTCCAAGAGACCCAGTACTTC. The J gene is TRBJ2-5, the V gene TRBV27; 7 bases are shared with TRBD2. J was trimmed by 1 base and V by 3 bases; bases with no gene match: 8. CDR1 and CDR2 from the germline V gene are MNHEY and SMNVEV (reference sequence). The CDR3 extends over 16 amino acids.

The CDR3 region is CSASRGSRGEQFF. CDR3 nucleotide sequence: TGCAGTGCTAGTCGGGGGTCTAGGGGTGAGCAGTTCTTC. This rearrangement joins TRBV20-1 to TRBJ2-1; the D gene is possibly TRBD2 (6 bases). Trimming pared 3 bases from V and 9 bases from J, leaving 15 bases between. This CDR3 has 13 residues. From germline, CDR1 is DFQATT and CDR2 SNEGSKA (reference sequence).

This chain connects TRBV4-3 to TRBJ1-2, with D perhaps matching TRBD1 (6 bases). This CDR3 is built from 15 residues. From germline, CDR1 is LGHNA and CDR2 YSLEER. V was shortened by 0 bases and J by 4 bases, with 12 bases between the two germline ends. This chain's CDR3 is CASSQDQGRGYGYTF. Written as DNA, the CDR3 is TGCGCCAGCAGCCAAGATCAGGGGCGCGGCTATGGCTACACCTTC.

This clonotype was counted only a few times. As DNA, the CDR3 is TGTGCCAGCAGGCTCGGACTTGGGGACCATGAGCAGTTCTTC. Its protein is CASRLGLGDHEQFF. The V call is TRBV12-3 or TRBV12-4, the J call TRBJ2-1, with D perhaps being TRBD1 or TRBD2 (5 bases each). The length of the CDR3 is 14 residues. Trimming stripped 6 bases from V and 8 bases from J, with 17 bases between.

This clonotype has a handful of counts. This chain links TRBV19 with TRBJ1-2; D is uncertain. The V end was cut by 1 base, the J end by 4 bases, with 4 bases between. The germline V gene encodes CDR1 LNHDA and CDR2 SQIVND (reference sequence). The CDR3 has 12 amino acids. The DNA of the CDR3 is TGTGCCAGTAGTATAGTTGGCTATGGCTACACCTTC. Protein: CASSIVGYGYTF.

The CDR3 loop reads CASSYSPGTSGAEYF. The DNA of the CDR3 is TGTGCCAGCAGTTACTCACCGGGGACTAGCGGGGCGGAGTACTTC. The rearrangement uses TRBV6-5 and TRBJ2-7, with TRBD2 matching over 13 bases. Per the germline V gene, CDR1 is MNHEY and CDR2 is SVGAGI. Unmatched junction bases numbered 7, after V lost 0 bases and J lost 11 bases. CDR3 length: 15 residues.

This clonotype was counted many times. The chain employs TRBV27 and TRBJ2-1, with D perhaps TRBD2 (5 bases). CDR3 length: 13 residues. The V end was cut by 3 bases, the J end by 9 bases, with 12 bases between. Germline V gives CDR1 MNHEY, CDR2 SMNVEV (reference sequence). The CDR3 here is CASSFPGGFEQFF. CDR3 DNA: TGTGCCAGCAGTTTCCCTGGCGGGTTTGAGCAGTTCTTC.

This clonotype was counted only a few times. The chain links TRBV24-1 to TRBJ2-1, with 12 positions matching TRBD2. Trimming at V came to 1 base and at J to 6 bases, leaving 3 bases not matched to a gene. The germline V gene has CDR1 KGHDR and CDR2 SFDVKD. This CDR3 has 16 residues. As DNA, the CDR3 is TGTGCCACCAGTGATTTCAGACTAGCGGGAGCCAATGAGCAGTTCTTC. Its translation is CATSDFRLAGANEQFF.

This clonotype came up a few times. V gene TRBV15 combines with J gene TRBJ2-3; TRBD2 matches at 11 bases. Germline CDR1 is LNHNV and CDR2 is YYDKDF (reference sequence). J was trimmed by 7 bases and V by 5 bases; bases with no gene match: 8. The CDR3 contains 15 residues. For the CDR3, the DNA is TGTGCCACCAGCGGCATAGCGGGGGGGCTAAATACGCAGTATTTT. This sequence encodes CATSGIAGGLNTQYF.

This clonotype was picked up a small number of times. The rearrangement joins TRBV11-2 to TRBJ2-3; 13 bases are a match to TRBD2. V was pared by 0 bases and J by 5 bases, with 5 bases of the junction left unmatched. CDR1 and CDR2 from the germline V gene are SGHAT and FQNNGV. CDR3 size: 17 residues. In DNA form, the CDR3 reads TGTGCCAGCAGCTTAGAGGGACTAGCGGGGAAAGGAGATACGCAGTATTTT. Translating it yields CASSLEGLAGKGDTQYF.

The genes are TRBV27 and TRBJ2-7; D ambiguous. Germline CDR1 reads MNHEY; CDR2 reads SMNVEV (reference sequence). The germline V and J ends were trimmed by 3 bases and 5 bases, with 17 bases remaining between them. The CDR3 extends over 15 amino acids. In DNA form, the CDR3 reads TGTGCCAGCAGTTTCAAAGCCTTTAGGAGTGACGAGCAGTACTTC. Translating it yields CASSFKAFRSDEQYF.

This clonotype appeared a few times. The chain joins TRBV20-1 to TRBJ2-5, with D uncertain. Trimming stripped 2 bases from V and 1 base from J, with 17 bases between. Germline V gene sequence: CDR1 DFQATT, CDR2 SNEGSKA (reference sequence). This CDR3 region has 16 residues. CDR3 nucleotide sequence: TGCAGTGCTAGAACCTACAAGACCGTAACCCAAGAGACCCAGTACTTC. It codes for CSARTYKTVTQETQYF.

This clonotype has a count of ten or more. This sequence joins TRBV12-3 or TRBV12-4 and TRBJ1-4; D gene unclear. Trimming stripped 3 bases from V and 10 bases from J, with 15 bases between. The CDR3 is made up of 14 amino acids. For the CDR3, the DNA is TGTGCCAGCAGTTTCCGCCAGTTCAGTGGAAAACTGTTTTTT. Amino acid sequence: CASSFRQFSGKLFF.

This clonotype has just one count. The junction differs from germline at one of its ends, possibly a read error. This rearrangement joins TRBV7-7 to TRBJ2-6, with D possibly TRBD2 on 5 matching bases. The CDR3 consists of 17 residues. CDR1 SSHAT and CDR2 FNYEAQ come from the germline V gene (reference sequence). CDR3 sequence reads: CASSLAPPGAGANVLTF. CDR3 nucleotide sequence: TGTGCTAGCAGCTTAGCGCCCCCCGGGGCTGGGGCCAACGTCCTGACTTTC.

As to this clonotype: The junction differs from germline at one of its ends, possibly a read error. The gene calls are TRBV5-5 and TRBJ1-4, with a possible D match to TRBD1 (6 bases). Germline V gives CDR1 SGHKS, CDR2 YYEKEE (reference sequence). There are 14 residues in the CDR3. Written as DNA, the CDR3 is TGTGCCAGCACCTTGACAGGAGGTAATGAAAAACTGTTTTTT. Its translation: CASTLTGGNEKLFF.

The chain has TRBV10-3 and TRBJ1-4; TRBD1 agrees at 8 bases. Germline lookup yields CDR1 ENHRY and CDR2 SYGVKD. Trimming removed 0 bases from V and 7 bases from J; junction bases left unmatched: 7. The CDR3 totals 16 residues. The CDR3 region is CAISESGRDRPEKLFF. Here the CDR3 DNA reads TGTGCCATCAGTGAGTCTGGTCGGGACAGGCCTGAAAAACTGTTTTTT.

This clonotype was observed a handful of times. This chain uses TRBV5-1 with TRBJ2-1; TRBD2 agrees at 10 bases. Germline V CDR1 and CDR2: SGHRS, YFSETQ. V was clipped by 10 bases and J by 10 bases; unmatched bases: 14. This CDR3 spans 14 amino acids. The CDR3 sequence: CASGPGLAADEQFF. The DNA for the CDR3 is TGCGCCTCCGGGCCCGGACTAGCGGCAGACGAGCAGTTCTTC.

The CDR3 nucleotides read TGTGCCAGCAGCGGAGGGCACCCCCAAGAGACCCAGTACTTC. Translation gives CASSGGHPQETQYF. This chain joins TRBV6-1 and TRBJ2-5, with D tentatively TRBD2 (6 bases). From germline, CDR1 is MNHNS and CDR2 SASEGT. This CDR3 comprises 14 residues. The V end lost 6 bases, the J end lost 1 base, and 12 bases lay between the germline ends.

CDR3 bases: TGTGCCAGCAGCCAAAGTTTCGAGCAGTACTTC. Amino acids: CASSQSFEQYF. The V and J genes are TRBV7-2 and TRBJ2-7; D remains unclear. In germline, CDR1 is SGHTA, CDR2 FQGNSA. V was cut by 5 bases and J by 6 bases, with 8 bases left in between. The CDR3 spans 11 residues.

The sample holds many counts of this clonotype. The rearrangement links TRBV29-1 to TRBJ1-1; 9 positions match TRBD1. The germline gives CDR1 SQVTM, CDR2 ANQGSEA. The CDR3 length is 13 residues. V shed 4 bases and J 5 bases; nucleotides not matched to a gene: 5. Here the CDR3 reads CSVVRTGETEAFF. The DNA of the CDR3 is TGCAGCGTTGTACGGACAGGGGAGACTGAAGCTTTCTTT.

This chain links TRBV5-4 with TRBJ2-4; D is unresolved. This CDR3 contains 14 residues. V was cut by 0 bases and J by 2 bases, with 6 bases left in between. From germline, CDR1 is SGHNT and CDR2 YYREEE (reference sequence). CDR3 loop: CASSLEGSKNIQYF. The CDR3 bases are TGTGCCAGCAGCTTGGAAGGCTCCAAAAACATTCAGTACTTC.

This clonotype showed up just a few times. V is TRBV5-1 and J is TRBJ2-1; D is unresolved. Germline V gives CDR1 SGHRS, CDR2 YFSETQ. Trimming stripped 1 base from V and 2 bases from J, with 13 bases between. The CDR3 runs to 16 residues. The CDR3: CASSLMGGYTYNEQFF. In DNA form, the CDR3 reads TGCGCCAGCAGCTTGATGGGCGGCTATACCTACAATGAGCAGTTCTTC.

This chain joins TRBV20-1 and TRBJ2-7; 9 bases line up with TRBD1. V dropped 5 bases and J dropped 4; count of bases not matched to a gene: 9. The CDR3 sequence is 14 residues long. Looked up from germline, CDR1 is DFQATT and CDR2 is SNEGSKA (reference sequence). CDR3 in amino acids: CSAYRPGQGYEQYF. Here the CDR3 DNA reads TGCAGTGCTTACCGCCCGGGACAGGGTTACGAGCAGTACTTC.